This T cell receptor (beta chain) is drawn from a study of Graves' ophthalmopathy and Graves' hyperthyroidism. Whole-study context: Hyperthyroidism qualified as stable when ophthalmopathy did not develop within 18 months of follow-up.

Amplification from RNA transcripts yielded the TCR beta CDR3 regions. RT-PCR with HTBI primers came first, then second-round multiplex PCR. TCRdb independently ran MiXCR on the multiplex PCR reads; one entry per CDR3 protein. The repertoire holds around 1,000,000 distinct CDR3 sequences, with less than 45% as singletons. Germline trimming cut 6 bases from V and 7 bases from J; bases unmatched to any gene: 7. Per the germline V gene, CDR1 is SQVTM and CDR2 is ANQGSEA. The CDR3 sequence is 13 residues long. The rearrangement links TRBV29-1 to TRBJ2-7, with TRBD2 matching over 12 bases. Sample: peripheral blood or thyroid tissue (not recorded which). The TCR comes from an adult man with Graves' hyperthyroidism. The CDR3 DNA is TGCAGCGTGCTGGCTAGCGGGAGGGATGAGCAGTACTTC. Residues: CSVLASGRDEQYF.